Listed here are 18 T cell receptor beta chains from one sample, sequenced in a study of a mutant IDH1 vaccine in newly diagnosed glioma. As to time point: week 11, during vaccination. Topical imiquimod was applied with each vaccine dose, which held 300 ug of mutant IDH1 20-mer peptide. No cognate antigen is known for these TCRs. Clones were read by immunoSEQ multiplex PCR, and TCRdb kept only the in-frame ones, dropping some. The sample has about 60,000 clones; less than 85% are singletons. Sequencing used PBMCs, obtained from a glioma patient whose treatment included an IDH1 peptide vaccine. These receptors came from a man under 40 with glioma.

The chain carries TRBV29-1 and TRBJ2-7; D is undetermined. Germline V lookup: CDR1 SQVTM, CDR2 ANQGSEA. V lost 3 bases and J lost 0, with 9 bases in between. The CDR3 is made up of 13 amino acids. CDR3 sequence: CSVEGVSSYEQYF. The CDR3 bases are TGCAGCGTTGAGGGCGTTAGCTCCTACGAGCAGTACTTC.

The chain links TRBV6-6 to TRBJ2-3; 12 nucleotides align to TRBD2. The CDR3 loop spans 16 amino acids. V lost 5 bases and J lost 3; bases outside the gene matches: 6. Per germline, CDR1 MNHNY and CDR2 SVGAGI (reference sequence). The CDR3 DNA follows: TGTGCCAGCAGTCCTTCAGGACTAGCGGGGACAGATACGCAGTATTTT. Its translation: CASSPSGLAGTDTQYF.

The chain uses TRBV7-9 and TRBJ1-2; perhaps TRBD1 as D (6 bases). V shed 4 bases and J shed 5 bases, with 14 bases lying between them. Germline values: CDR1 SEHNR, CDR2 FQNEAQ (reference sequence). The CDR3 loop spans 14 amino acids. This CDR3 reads CASSWGAGSYGYTF. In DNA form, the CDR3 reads TGTGCCAGCAGCTGGGGGGCAGGATCTTATGGCTACACCTTC.

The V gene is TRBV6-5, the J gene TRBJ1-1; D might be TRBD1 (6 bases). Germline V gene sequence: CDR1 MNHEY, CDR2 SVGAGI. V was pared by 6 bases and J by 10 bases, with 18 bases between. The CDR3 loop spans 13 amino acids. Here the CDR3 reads CASSLNRDGRAFF. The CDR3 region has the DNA TGTGCCAGCAGCCTTAACAGGGACGGGCGAGCTTTCTTT.

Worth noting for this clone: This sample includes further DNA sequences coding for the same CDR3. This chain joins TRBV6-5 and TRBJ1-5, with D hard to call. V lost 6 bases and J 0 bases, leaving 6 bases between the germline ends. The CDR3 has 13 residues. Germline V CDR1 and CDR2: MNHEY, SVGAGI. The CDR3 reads CASRRDSNQPQHF. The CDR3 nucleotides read TGTGCCAGCAGGAGAGATAGCAATCAGCCCCAGCATTTT.

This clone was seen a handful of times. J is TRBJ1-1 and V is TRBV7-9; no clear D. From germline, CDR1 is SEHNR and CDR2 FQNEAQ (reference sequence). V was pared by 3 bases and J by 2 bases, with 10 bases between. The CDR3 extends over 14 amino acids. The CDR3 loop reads CASSFTNVNTEAFF. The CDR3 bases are TGTGCCAGCAGCTTTACAAACGTTAACACTGAAGCTTTCTTT. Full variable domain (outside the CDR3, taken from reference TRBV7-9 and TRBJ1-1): DTGVSQNPRHKITKRGQNVTFRCDPISEHNRLYWYRQTLGQGPEFLTYFQNEAQLEKSRLLSDRFSAERPKGSFSTLEIQRTEQGDSAMYLCASSFTNVNTEAFFGQGTRLTVV.

CDR3 DNA: TGTGCCACCCGGGGGTGGGAGGCCGTGGGCGAGCAGTACTTC. Protein product: CATRGWEAVGEQYF. The chain links TRBV10-3 to TRBJ2-7; the D gene is possibly TRBD2 (6 bases). Germline CDR1 is ENHRY and CDR2 is SYGVKD. V lost 10 bases to trimming and J lost 6 bases, with 22 bases between them. The CDR3 extends over 14 amino acids.

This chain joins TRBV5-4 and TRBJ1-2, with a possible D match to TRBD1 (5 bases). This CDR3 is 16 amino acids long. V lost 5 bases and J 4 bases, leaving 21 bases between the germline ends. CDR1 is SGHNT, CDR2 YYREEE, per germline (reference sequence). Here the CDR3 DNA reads TGTGCCAGCAGTACCGGGACGGCGGAACGGGTCTATGGCTACACCTTC. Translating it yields CASSTGTAERVYGYTF.

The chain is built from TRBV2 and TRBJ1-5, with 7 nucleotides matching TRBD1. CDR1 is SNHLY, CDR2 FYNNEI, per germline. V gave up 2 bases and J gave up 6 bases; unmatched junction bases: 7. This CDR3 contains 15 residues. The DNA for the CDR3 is TGTGCCAGCAGTGAATTAGGGGGCGCGGGTCAGCCCCAGCATTTT. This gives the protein CASSELGGAGQPQHF.

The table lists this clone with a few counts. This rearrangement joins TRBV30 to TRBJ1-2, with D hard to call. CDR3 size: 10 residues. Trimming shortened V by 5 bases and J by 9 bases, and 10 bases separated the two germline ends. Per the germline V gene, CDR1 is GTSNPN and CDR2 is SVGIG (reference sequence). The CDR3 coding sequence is TGTGCCTGGGGGGAAAGGAGCTACACCTTC. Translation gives CAWGERSYTF. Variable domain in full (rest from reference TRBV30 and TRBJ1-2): SQTIHQWPATLVQPVGSPLSLECTVEGTSNPNLYWYRQAAGRGLQLLFYSVGIGQISSEVPQNLSASRPQDRQFILSSKKLLLSDSGFYLCAWGERSYTFGSGTRLTVV.

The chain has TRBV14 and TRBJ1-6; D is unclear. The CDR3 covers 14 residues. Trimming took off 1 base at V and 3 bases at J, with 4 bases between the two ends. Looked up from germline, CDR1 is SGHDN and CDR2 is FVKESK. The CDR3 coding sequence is TGTGCCAGCAGCCAAGTACACTATAATTCACCCCTCCACTTT. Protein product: CASSQVHYNSPLHF.

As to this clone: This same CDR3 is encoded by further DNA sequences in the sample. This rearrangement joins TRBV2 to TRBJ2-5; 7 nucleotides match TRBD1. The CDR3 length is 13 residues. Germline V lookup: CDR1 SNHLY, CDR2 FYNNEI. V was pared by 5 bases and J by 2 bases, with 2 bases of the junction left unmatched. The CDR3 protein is CASSQTGQETQYF. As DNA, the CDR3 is TGTGCCAGCAGTCAGACAGGGCAAGAGACCCAGTACTTC. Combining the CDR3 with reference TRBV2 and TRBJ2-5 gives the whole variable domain EPEVTQTPSHQVTQMGQEVILRCVPISNHLYFYWYRQILGQKVEFLVSFYNNEISEKSEIFDDQFSVERPDGSNFTLKIRSTKLEDSAMYFCASSQTGQETQYFGPGTRLLVL.

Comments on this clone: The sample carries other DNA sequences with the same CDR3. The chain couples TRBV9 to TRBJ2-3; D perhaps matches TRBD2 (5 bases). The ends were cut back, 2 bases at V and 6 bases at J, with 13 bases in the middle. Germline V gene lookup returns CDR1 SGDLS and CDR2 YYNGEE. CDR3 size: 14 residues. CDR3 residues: CASSVGLAGDTQYF. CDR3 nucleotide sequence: TGTGCCAGCAGCGTCGGGCTAGCCGGGGATACGCAGTATTTT.

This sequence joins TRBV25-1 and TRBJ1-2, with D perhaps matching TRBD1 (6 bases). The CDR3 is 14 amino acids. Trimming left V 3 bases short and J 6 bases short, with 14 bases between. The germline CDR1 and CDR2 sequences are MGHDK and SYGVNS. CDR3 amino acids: CASSDRTGFNGYTF. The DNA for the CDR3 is TGTGCCAGCAGTGACCGAACAGGGTTCAATGGCTACACCTTC.

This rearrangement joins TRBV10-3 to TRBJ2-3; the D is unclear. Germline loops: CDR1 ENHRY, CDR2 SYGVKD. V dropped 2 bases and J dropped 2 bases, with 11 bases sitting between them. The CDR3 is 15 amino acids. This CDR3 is CAISETDGYTDTQYF. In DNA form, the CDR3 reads TGTGCCATCAGTGAGACGGACGGTTACACAGATACGCAGTATTTT.

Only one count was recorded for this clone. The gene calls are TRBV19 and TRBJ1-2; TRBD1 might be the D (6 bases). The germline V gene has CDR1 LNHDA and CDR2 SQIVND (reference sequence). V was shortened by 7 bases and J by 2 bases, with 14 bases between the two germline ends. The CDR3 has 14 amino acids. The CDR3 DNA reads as TGTGCCAGTAATACAGGGCGCCAGAACTATGGCTACACCTTC. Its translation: CASNTGRQNYGYTF.

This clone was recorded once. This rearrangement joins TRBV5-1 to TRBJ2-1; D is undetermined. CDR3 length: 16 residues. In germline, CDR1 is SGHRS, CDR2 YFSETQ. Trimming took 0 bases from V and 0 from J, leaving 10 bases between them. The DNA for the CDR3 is TGCGCCAGCAGCTTGGGGATCGGGCTCTCCTACAATGAGCAGTTCTTC. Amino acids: CASSLGIGLSYNEQFF.

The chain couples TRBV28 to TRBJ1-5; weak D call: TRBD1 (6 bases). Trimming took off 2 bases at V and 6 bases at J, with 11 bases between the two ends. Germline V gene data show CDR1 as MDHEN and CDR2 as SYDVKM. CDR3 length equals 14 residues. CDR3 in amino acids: CASSLIQGSQPQHF. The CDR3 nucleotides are TGTGCCAGCAGTTTAATACAGGGAAGTCAGCCCCAGCATTTT. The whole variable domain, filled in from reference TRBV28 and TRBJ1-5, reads DVKVTQSSRYLVKRTGEKVFLECVQDMDHENMFWYRQDPGLGLRLIYFSYDVKMKEKGDIPEGYSVSREKKERFSLILESASTNQTSMYLCASSLIQGSQPQHFGDGTRLSIL.